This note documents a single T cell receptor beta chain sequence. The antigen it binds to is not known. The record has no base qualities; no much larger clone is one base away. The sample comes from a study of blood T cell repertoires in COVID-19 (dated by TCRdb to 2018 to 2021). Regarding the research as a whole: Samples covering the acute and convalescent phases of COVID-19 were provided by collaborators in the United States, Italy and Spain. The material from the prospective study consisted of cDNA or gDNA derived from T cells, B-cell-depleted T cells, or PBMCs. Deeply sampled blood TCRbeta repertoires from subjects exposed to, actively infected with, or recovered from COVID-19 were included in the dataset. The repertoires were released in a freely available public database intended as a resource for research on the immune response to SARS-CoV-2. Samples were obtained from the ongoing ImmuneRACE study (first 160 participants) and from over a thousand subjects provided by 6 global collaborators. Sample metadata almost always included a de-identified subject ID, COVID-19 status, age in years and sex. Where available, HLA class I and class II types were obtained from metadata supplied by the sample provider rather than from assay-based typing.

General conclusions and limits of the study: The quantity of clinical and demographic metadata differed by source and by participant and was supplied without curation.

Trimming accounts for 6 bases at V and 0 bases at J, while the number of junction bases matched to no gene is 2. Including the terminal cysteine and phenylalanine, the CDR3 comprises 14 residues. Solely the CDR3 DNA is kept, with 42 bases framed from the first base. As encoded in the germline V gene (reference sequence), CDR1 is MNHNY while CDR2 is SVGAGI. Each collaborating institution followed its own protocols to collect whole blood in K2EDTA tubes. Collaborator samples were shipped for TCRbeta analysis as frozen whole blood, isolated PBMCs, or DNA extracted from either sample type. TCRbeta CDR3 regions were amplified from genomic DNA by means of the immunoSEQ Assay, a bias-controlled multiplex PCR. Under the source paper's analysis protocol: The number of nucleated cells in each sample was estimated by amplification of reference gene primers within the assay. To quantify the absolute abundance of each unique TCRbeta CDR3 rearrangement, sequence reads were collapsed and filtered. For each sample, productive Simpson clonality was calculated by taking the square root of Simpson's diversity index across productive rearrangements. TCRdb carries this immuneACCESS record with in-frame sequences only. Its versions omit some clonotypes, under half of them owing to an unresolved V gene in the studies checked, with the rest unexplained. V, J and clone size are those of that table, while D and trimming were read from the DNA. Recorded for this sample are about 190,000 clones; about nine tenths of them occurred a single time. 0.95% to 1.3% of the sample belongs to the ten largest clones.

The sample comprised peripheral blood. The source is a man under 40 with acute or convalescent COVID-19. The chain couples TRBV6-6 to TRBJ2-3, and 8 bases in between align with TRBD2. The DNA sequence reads TGTGCCAGCAGAACTAGCGGTAGCACAGATACGCAGTATTTT. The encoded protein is CASRTSGSTDTQYF.